This T cell receptor (beta chain) was recovered during a study of cytomegalovirus exposure and HLA in healthy donors. Study results and caveats: The authors confirmed in vitro that a few CMV-associated chains were specific for CMV antigens.

Germline values: CDR1 SNHLY, CDR2 FYNNEI. V gave up 5 bases and J gave up 0 bases, with 11 bases separating them. The CDR3 sequence is 15 residues long. Separate from the 666-subject first cohort, the roughly 120-subject validation cohort was the one that the donors belonged to. This clone has just one count. Its target is unknown. Assay: immunoSEQ multiplex PCR; the TCRdb copy retains only in-frame clones and omits some. The sample consists of about 350,000 clones, roughly 90% of them appearing once. The chain joins TRBV2 to TRBJ1-5, with a possible D match to TRBD1 (5 bases). The sample was PBMCs. This TCR was recovered from a woman in her 30s in good health and CMV-seropositive. CDR3 coding DNA: TGTGCCAGCAGTAAAGAGACAGCTAGCAATCAGCCCCAGCATTTT. Amino acids: CASSKETASNQPQHF.